This T cell receptor (beta chain) originates from a study of CD8+ T cells in alopecia areata. This clone was detected only once. The CDR3 has 17 amino acids. V shed 3 bases and J 0 bases; nucleotides not matched to a gene: 6. Germline CDR1 is MDHEN and CDR2 is SYDVKM. It was cDNA, reverse transcribed from extracted RNA, that served as the sequencing template. Clones were sequenced by immunoSEQ multiplex PCR, and TCRdb holds only the in-frame ones, with some missing. The sample shows 23,000 or so clones, around 50% of them seen only once. Sequencing input: NKG2D-high CD8+ T cells sorted from blood. The chain uses TRBV28 and TRBJ2-7; 12 positions agree with TRBD2. The TCR sequence derives from a human donor with alopecia areata. The CDR3 DNA is TGTGCCAGCAGTTTCCGGTCTAGCGGGAGGGACTCCTACGAGCAGTACTTC. Protein: CASSFRSSGRDSYEQYF.